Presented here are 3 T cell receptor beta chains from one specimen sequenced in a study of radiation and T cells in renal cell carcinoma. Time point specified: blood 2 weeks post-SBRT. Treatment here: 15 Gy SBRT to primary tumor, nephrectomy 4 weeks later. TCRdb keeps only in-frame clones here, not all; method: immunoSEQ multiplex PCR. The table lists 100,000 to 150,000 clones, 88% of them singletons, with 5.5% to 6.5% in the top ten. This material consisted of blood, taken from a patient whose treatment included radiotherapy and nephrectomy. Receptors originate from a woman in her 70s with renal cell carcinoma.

The CDR3 reads CASSLGSGGEFSPLHF. In DNA form, the CDR3 reads TGCGCCAGCAGCTTAGGTTCCGGAGGAGAATTTTCACCCCTCCACTTT. The V gene is TRBV5-1, the J gene TRBJ1-6; the D is unclear. This CDR3 comprises 16 residues. Trimming stripped 2 bases from V and 9 bases from J, with 18 bases between. Germline V CDR1 and CDR2: SGHRS, YFSETQ.

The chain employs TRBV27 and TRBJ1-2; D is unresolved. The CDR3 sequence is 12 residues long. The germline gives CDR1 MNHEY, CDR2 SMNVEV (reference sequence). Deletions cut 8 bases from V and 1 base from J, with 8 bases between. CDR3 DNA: TGTGCCAGCTCAACGGGTAACTATGGCTACACCTTC. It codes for CASSTGNYGYTF.

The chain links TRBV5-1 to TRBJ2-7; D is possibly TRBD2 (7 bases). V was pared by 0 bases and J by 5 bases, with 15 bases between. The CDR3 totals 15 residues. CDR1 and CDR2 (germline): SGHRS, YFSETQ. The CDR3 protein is CASSLVGGAWDEQYF. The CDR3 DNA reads TGCGCCAGCAGCTTGGTTGGGGGGGCATGGGACGAGCAGTACTTC.